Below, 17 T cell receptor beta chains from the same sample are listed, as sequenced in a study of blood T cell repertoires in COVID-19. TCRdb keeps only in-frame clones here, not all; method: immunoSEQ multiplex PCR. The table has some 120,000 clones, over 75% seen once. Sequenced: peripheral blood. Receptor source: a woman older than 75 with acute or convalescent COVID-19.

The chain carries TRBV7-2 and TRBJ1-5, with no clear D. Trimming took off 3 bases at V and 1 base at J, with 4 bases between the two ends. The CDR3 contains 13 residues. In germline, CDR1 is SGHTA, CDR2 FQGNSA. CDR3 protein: CASSFRSNQPQHF. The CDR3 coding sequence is TGTGCCAGCAGCTTCAGAAGCAATCAGCCCCAGCATTTT.

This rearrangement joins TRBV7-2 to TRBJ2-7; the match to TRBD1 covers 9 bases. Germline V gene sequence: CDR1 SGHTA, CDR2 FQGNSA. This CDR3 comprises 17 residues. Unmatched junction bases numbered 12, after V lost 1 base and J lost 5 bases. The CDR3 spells CASSLDSSGTGKNEQYF. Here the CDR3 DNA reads TGTGCCAGCAGCTTAGACTCCTCCGGGACAGGGAAGAACGAGCAGTACTTC.

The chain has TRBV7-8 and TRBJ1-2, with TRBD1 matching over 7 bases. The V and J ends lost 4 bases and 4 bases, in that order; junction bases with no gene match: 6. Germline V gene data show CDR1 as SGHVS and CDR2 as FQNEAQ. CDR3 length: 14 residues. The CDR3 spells CASSSRTGGYGYTF. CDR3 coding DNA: TGTGCCAGCAGCTCCCGGACAGGAGGCTATGGCTACACCTTC. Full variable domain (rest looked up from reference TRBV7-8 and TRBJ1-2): GAGVSQSPRYKVAKRGQDVALRCDPISGHVSLFWYQQALGQGPEFLTYFQNEAQLDKSGLPSDRFFAERPEGSVSTLKIQRTQQEDSAVYLCASSSRTGGYGYTFGSGTRLTVV.

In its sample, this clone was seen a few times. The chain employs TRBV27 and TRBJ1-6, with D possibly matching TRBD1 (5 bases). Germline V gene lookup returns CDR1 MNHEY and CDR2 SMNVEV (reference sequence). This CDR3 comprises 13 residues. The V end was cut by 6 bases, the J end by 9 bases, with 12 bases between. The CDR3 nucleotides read TGTGCCAGCAGGGACACGGCTTTTTCACCCCTCCACTTT. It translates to CASRDTAFSPLHF.

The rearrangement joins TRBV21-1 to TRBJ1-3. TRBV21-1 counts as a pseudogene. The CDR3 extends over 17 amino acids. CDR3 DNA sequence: TGTGCCAGCAGCAAAGAGGGCCGGGAAGCCTCTGGAAACACCATATATTTT. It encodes CASSKEGREASGNTIYF.

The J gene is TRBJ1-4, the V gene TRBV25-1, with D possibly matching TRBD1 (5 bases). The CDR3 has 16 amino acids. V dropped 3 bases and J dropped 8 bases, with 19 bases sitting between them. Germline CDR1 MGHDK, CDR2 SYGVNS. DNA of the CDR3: TGTGCCAGCAGTGATCCCGGGACTAGCCTTTTGGAAAAACTGTTTTTT. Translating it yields CASSDPGTSLLEKLFF.

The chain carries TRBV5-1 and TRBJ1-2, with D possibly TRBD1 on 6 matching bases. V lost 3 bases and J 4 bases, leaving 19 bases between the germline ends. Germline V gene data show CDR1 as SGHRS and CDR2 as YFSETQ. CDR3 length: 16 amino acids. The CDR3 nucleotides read TGCGCCAGCAGCTACCTGACAGGATCCTCACTCTATGGCTACACCTTC. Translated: CASSYLTGSSLYGYTF. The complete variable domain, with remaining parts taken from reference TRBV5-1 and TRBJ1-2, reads KAGVTQTPRYLIKTRGQQVTLSCSPISGHRSVSWYQQTPGQGLQFLFEYFSETQRNKGNFPGRFSGRQFSNSRSEMNVSTLELGDSALYLCASSYLTGSSLYGYTFGSGTRLTVV.

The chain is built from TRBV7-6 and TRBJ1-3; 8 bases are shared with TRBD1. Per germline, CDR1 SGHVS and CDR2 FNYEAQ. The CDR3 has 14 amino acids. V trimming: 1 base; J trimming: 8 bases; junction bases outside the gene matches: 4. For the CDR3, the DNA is TGTGCCAGCAGCTTAGACAGGGGGTCTTACACCATATATTTT. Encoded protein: CASSLDRGSYTIYF.

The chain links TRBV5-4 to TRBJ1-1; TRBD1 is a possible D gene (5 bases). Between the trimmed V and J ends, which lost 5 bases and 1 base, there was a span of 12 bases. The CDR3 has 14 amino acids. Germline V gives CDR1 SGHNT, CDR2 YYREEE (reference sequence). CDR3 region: CASRKTGGNTEAFF. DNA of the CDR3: TGTGCCAGCAGGAAGACGGGGGGGAACACTGAAGCTTTCTTT.

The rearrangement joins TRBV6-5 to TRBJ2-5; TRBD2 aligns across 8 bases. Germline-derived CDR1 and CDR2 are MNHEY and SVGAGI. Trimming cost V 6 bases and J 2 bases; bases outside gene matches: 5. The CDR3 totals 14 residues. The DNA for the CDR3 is TGTGCCAGCAGCCGCGGGGGGCGGCAAGAGACCCAGTACTTC. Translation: CASSRGGRQETQYF.

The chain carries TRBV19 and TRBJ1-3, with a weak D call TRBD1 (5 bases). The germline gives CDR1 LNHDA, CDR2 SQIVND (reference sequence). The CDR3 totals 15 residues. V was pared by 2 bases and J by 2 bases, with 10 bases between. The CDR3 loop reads CASSIRGTAGNTIYF. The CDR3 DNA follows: TGTGCCAGTAGTATAAGGGGAACTGCTGGAAACACCATATATTTT.

The CDR3 protein is CASSLRQSNTEAFF. The CDR3, as DNA: TGTGCCAGCAGCTTAAGACAGTCGAACACTGAAGCTTTCTTT. J is TRBJ1-1 and V is TRBV5-5, with D perhaps matching TRBD1 (5 bases). Germline lookup yields CDR1 SGHKS and CDR2 YYEKEE (reference sequence). The CDR3 has 14 residues. Trimming pared 2 bases from V and 1 base from J, leaving 9 bases between.

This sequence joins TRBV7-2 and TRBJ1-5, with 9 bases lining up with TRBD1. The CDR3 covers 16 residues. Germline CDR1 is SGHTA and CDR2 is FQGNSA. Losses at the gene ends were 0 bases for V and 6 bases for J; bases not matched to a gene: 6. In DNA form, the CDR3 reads TGTGCCAGCAGCTTAGCCGGACAGGGGATAATTCAGCCCCAGCATTTT. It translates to CASSLAGQGIIQPQHF. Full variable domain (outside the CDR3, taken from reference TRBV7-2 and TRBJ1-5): GAGVSQSPSNKVTEKGKDVELRCDPISGHTALYWYRQSLGQGLEFLIYFQGNSAPDKSGLPSDRFSAERTGGSVSTLTIQRTQQEDSAVYLCASSLAGQGIIQPQHFGDGTRLSIL.

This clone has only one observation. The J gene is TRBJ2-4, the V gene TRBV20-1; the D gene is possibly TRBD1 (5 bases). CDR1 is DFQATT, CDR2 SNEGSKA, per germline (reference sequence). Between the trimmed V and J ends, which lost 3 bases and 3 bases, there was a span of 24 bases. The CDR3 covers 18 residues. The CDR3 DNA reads TGCAGTGCTAGTTTATGGGGCACCGCCCTGTATGACAAAAACATTCAGTACTTC. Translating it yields CSASLWGTALYDKNIQYF.

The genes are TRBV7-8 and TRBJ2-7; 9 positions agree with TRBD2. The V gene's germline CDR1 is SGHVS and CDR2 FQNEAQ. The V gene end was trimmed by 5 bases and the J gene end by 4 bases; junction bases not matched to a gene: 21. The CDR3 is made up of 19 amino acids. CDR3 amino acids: CASSLSIPPLRGGTYEQYF. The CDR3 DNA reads TGTGCCAGCAGCCTCTCTATTCCCCCCCTGCGGGGGGGAACGTACGAGCAGTACTTC.

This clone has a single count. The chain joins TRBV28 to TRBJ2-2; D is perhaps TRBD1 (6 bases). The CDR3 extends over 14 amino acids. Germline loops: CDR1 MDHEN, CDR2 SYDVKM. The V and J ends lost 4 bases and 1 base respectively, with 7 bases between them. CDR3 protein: CASSSGQNTGELFF. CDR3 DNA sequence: TGTGCCAGCAGTTCGGGACAGAACACCGGGGAGCTGTTTTTT.

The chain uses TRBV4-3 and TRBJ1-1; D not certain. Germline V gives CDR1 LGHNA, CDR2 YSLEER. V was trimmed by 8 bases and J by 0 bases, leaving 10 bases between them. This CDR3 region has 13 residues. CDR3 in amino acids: CASGIEMNTEAFF. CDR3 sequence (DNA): TGCGCCAGCGGCATCGAAATGAACACTGAAGCTTTCTTT.